This is a list of T cell receptor beta chains from one sample in a study of T cells after yellow fever vaccination. Via MiXCR, TCRdb re-called the 5' RACE reads, giving one row per CDR3 protein. The sample holds approximately 550,000 distinct CDR3 sequences; 15% to 20% are singletons and the top ten take roughly an eighth. The sequencing here drew on PBMCs, taken 15 days after the yellow fever booster vaccination. All receptors derive from a man between 25 and 39 years old who received the YFV17D yellow fever vaccine. CDR3s include the opening cysteine and the closing phenylalanine or tryptophan. D genes are given only for firm matches. The size of a clone is reported for some rows only, either as once, few or many, or as a class for expanded clones.

clone_size j_call d_call v_call cdr3_aa cdr3_nt
. TRBJ2-5 . TRBV12-3/TRBV12-4 CASSLGTGGGETQYF TGTGCCAGCAGTTTAGGAACAGGCGGCGGGGAGACCCAGTACTTC
few TRBJ2-1 . TRBV20-1 CSASYDNEQFF TGCAGTGCTTCCTACGACAATGAGCAGTTCTTC
few TRBJ2-5 . TRBV6-5 CASSYENSRETQYF TGTGCCAGCAGTTACGAGAATTCGAGGGAGACCCAGTACTTC
few TRBJ1-2 TRBD1 TRBV12-3/TRBV12-4 CASSLGDRGYGYTF TGTGCCAGCAGTTTAGGAGACAGGGGTTATGGCTACACCTTC
. TRBJ2-1 . TRBV4-2 CASSQARASQNNEQFF TGTGCCAGCAGCCAAGCTCGGGCTAGCCAAAACAATGAGCAGTTCTTC
many TRBJ2-1 . TRBV18 CASSQTGSYNEQFF TGTGCCAGCTCACAGACTGGCTCCTACAATGAGCAGTTCTTC
few TRBJ2-2 . TRBV24-1 CATSDSFIRARTGELFF TGTGCCACCAGTGATTCTTTTATAAGGGCGCGCACCGGGGAGCTGTTTTTT
. TRBJ2-5 . TRBV27 CASSLRRGRGETQYF TGTGCCAGCAGTTTGAGGAGGGGCCGTGGGGAGACCCAGTACTTC
few TRBJ1-1 . TRBV12-5 CASGLVGRTEAFF TGTGCTAGTGGTTTGGTAGGACGGACAGAAGCTTTCTTT
. TRBJ2-4 . TRBV19 CASSMSGGDLAKNIQYF TGTGCCAGTAGTATGTCAGGTGGAGACCTAGCCAAAAACATTCAGTACTTC
few TRBJ2-7 . TRBV27 CASSPPVEQYF TGTGCCAGCAGTCCCCCCGTCGAGCAGTACTTC
few TRBJ2-6 TRBD1 TRBV5-1 CASSFMQGAYGANVLTF TGCGCCAGCAGCTTTATGCAGGGGGCTTACGGGGCCAACGTCCTGACTTTC
. TRBJ2-7 . TRBV5-1 CASSLELRYEQYF TGCGCCAGCAGCTTAGAATTGCGTTACGAGCAGTACTTC
. TRBJ1-1 . TRBV4-1 CASSQDSAVWSTEAFF TGCGCCAGCAGCCAAGATTCGGCGGTGTGGAGCACTGAAGCTTTCTTT
. TRBJ2-7 TRBD1 TRBV7-2 CASSLAGDREYEQYF TGTGCCAGCAGCTTAGCCGGGGACAGGGAGTACGAGCAGTACTTC
. TRBJ1-1 TRBD1 TRBV4-3 CASSQGPGGNTEAFF TGCGCCAGCAGCCAAGGCCCAGGGGGGAACACTGAAGCTTTCTTT
. TRBJ2-2 TRBD2 TRBV5-6 CASSLAPGGTGELFF TGTGCCAGCAGCCTCGCCCCGGGGGGAACCGGGGAGCTGTTTTTT
. TRBJ2-1 TRBD2 TRBV11-2 CASSGRGLAGGSSYNEQFF TGTGCCAGCAGCGGGCGGGGACTAGCGGGAGGGAGCTCCTACAATGAGCAGTTCTTC
. TRBJ2-4 TRBD2 TRBV20-1 CSARDPTSGRVDIQYF TGCAGTGCTAGAGACCCTACTAGCGGGAGGGTAGACATTCAGTACTTC
. TRBJ2-1 TRBD2 TRBV6-2/TRBV6-3 CASIPDSGSSNEQFF TGTGCCAGCATTCCGGATAGCGGGAGTTCAAATGAGCAGTTCTTC
few TRBJ2-6 . TRBV20-1 CSARRDGGLSGANVLTF TGCAGTGCTAGGCGGGACGGGGGTCTCTCTGGGGCCAACGTCCTGACTTTC
. TRBJ2-7 . TRBV29-1 CSATGQFFYEQYF TGCAGCGCCACCGGACAGTTCTTTTACGAGCAGTACTTC
. TRBJ1-1 TRBD1 TRBV29-1 CSAGGQGPEAFF TGCAGCGCGGGAGGACAGGGGCCTGAAGCTTTCTTT
. TRBJ2-5 TRBD1 TRBV14 CASSPFDRVCSETQYF TGTGCCAGCAGCCCGTTCGACAGGGTATGTTCGGAGACCCAGTACTTC
. TRBJ2-2 . TRBV6-2/TRBV6-3 CASSYGGLVTGELFF TGTGCCAGCAGTTACGGAGGCTTAGTAACCGGGGAGCTGTTTTTT
. TRBJ2-1 . TRBV5-1 CASSLTDNSYNEQFF TGCGCCAGCAGCTTGACAGATAATTCCTACAATGAGCAGTTCTTC